This section outlines one TCR beta chain sequence together with its context. The antigen remains unidentified. CDR1 is MNHNS and CDR2 is SASEGT in the germline V gene. The CDR3 is made up of 13 amino acids. Between the trimmed V and J ends, which lost 5 bases and 3 bases, there was a span of 7 bases. This record comes from a study of T cell repertoires in cytomegalovirus infection. Study summary: Public TCR beta signatures provided an indication of both CMV infection and a matching HLA type. The study's findings and limits: Cumulated frequencies of public TCR beta families served to identify carriers of CMV plus the relevant HLA. HLA-C-restricted CMV clonotypes gave the most frequent clonotype in two of eight donors.

TCRdb reprocessed the reads with MiXCR, giving one entry per CDR3 protein. Among tens of thousands of distinct CDR3 sequences listed, 20% to 30% were seen once. This receptor was obtained from a human donor in good health (CMV status not recorded). Some clones in this sample may be carry-over from other donors' samples. This chain connects TRBV6-1 to TRBJ2-2; a weak D match, TRBD1 (5 bases). The input for sequencing was CD8+ T cells from cultured PBMCs, taken from culture after CMV antigen stimulation. Here the CDR3 DNA reads TGTGCCAGCAGTTACAGGCACACCGGGGAGCTGTTTTTT. Translating gives CASSYRHTGELFF.